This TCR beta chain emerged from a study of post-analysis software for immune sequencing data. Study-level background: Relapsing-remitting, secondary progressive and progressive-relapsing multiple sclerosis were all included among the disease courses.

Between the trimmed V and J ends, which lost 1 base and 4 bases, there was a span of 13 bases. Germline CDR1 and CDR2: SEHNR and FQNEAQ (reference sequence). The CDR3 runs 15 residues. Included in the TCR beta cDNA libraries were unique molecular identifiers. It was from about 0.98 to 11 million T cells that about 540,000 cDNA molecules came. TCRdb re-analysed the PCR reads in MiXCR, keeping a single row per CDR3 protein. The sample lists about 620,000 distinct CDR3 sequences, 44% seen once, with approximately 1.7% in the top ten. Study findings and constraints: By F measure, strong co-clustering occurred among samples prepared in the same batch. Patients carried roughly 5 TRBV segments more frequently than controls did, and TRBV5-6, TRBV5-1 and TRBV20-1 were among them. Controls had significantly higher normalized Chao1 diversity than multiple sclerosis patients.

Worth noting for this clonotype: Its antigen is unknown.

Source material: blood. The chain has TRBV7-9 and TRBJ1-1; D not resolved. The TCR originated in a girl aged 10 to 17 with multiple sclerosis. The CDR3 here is CASSLGGTSGTEAFF. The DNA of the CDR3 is TGTGCCAGCAGCTTAGGGGGTACGTCGGGCACTGAAGCTTTCTTT.